This section outlines one TCR beta chain sequence together with its context. Its antigen remains unidentified. Researchers ran the PCR with 60 Vbeta and 13 Jbeta primers. Generated by immunoSEQ multiplex PCR, the TCRdb table keeps only in-frame clones and is missing some. The sample yields 150,000 to 200,000 clones, roughly 80% seen once. The CDR3 covers 14 residues. Looked up from germline, CDR1 is ENHRY and CDR2 is SYGVKD. Trimming cost V 7 bases and J 6 bases; bases outside gene matches: 12. This specimen belongs to a study of cytomegalovirus exposure and HLA in healthy donors. Whole-study results and caveats: When analyzed later, a missense DCLRE1C variant was found to be linked to TCR beta V- and J-gene trimming.

Sequenced material: PBMCs. The receptor was derived from a woman aged 30 to 39 in good health and CMV-seropositive. This rearrangement joins TRBV10-3 to TRBJ2-7, with 7 bases aligning to TRBD2. The CDR3: CAITPGLLSLEQYF. Here the CDR3 DNA reads TGTGCCATCACTCCGGGACTACTTTCCCTCGAGCAGTACTTC.